The clone carrying this T cell receptor (beta chain) has more than one count but fewer than ten. Its antigen is still unknown. The CDR3 consists of 12 residues. V lost 5 bases and J lost 8; bases outside the gene matches: 6. CDR1 DFQATT and CDR2 SNEGSKA come from the germline V gene (reference sequence). At the Johns Hopkins FTIC core, DNA taken from cultured CD4+ T cells was sequenced by way of the Oncomine TCR Beta short-read assay. TCRdb ran MiXCR on the PCR reads and lists one entry per CDR3 protein. The table has more than 9,500 distinct CDR3 sequences, 76% seen once. Documented treatment: roughly 10-day PBMC culture with coronavirus spike peptide pools or control peptides (ViraFEST assay). Peptide pool stimulation in ViraFEST expanded antigen-specific T cells, whose TCRs were then sequenced. Patients returned positive PCR results between March and December 2020, earlier than US Alpha, Beta and Delta variants. Peptide pools at about 9 ug/ml stimulated fewer than 2.5 million PBMCs per well with about 9.1 IU/ml IL-2.

The data were obtained in a study of vaccination and CD4 T cells after COVID-19. Study at large: Sampling post-COVID took place a median approximately 100 days after diagnosis (range 35 to 161).

The source is a human donor who had recovered from COVID-19. The specimen sequenced was CD4+ T cells from blood, cultured in vitro. This chain connects TRBV20-1 to TRBJ2-4, with 7 nucleotides matching TRBD2. The CDR3 reads CSAVAGRDIQYF. The CDR3 region has the DNA TGCAGTGCTGTGGCAGGGAGGGACATTCAGTACTTC.